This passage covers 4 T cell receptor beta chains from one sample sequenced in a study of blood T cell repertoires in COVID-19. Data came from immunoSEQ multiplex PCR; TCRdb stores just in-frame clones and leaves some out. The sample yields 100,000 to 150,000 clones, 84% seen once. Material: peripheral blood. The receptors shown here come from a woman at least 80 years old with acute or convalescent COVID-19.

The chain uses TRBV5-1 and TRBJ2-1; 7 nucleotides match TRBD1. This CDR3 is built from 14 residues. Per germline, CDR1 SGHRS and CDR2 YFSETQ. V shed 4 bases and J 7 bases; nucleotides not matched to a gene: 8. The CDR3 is CASSPPAGGNEQFF. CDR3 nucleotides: TGCGCCAGCAGCCCCCCCGCAGGGGGAAATGAGCAGTTCTTC. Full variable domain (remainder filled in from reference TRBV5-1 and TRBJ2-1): KAGVTQTPRYLIKTRGQQVTLSCSPISGHRSVSWYQQTPGQGLQFLFEYFSETQRNKGNFPGRFSGRQFSNSRSEMNVSTLELGDSALYLCASSPPAGGNEQFFGPGTRLTVL.

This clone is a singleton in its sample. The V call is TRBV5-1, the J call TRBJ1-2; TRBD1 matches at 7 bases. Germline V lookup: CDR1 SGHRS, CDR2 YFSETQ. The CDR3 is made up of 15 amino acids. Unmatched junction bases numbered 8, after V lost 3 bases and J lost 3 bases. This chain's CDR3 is CASSWGDSGDYGYTF. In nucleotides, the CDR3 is TGCGCCAGCAGCTGGGGGGACAGTGGGGACTATGGCTACACCTTC.

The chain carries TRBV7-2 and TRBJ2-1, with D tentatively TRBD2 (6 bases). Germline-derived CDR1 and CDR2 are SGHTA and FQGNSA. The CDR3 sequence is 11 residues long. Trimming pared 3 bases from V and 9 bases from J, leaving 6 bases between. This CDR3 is CASSFGGEQFF. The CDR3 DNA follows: TGTGCCAGCAGCTTCGGGGGTGAGCAGTTCTTC.

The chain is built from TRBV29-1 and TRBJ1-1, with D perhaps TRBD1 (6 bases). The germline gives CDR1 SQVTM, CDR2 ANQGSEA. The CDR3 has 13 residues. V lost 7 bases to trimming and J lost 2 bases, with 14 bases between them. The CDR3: CSGRDNPNTEAFF. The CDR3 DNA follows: TGCAGCGGCCGGGACAATCCAAACACTGAAGCTTTCTTT.